This entry lists 24 T cell receptor beta chains sequenced from one sample in a study of post-analysis software for immune sequencing data. General study findings and limits: Patients showed TRBV5-6, TRBV5-1 and TRBV20-1 among roughly 5 TRBV segments more frequent than in controls.

Which antigens these TCRs recognize remains unknown. Sequencing libraries made from TCR beta cDNA carried unique molecular identifiers. TCRdb ran MiXCR on the PCR reads and lists one entry per CDR3 protein. The sample records 750,000 to 950,000 distinct CDR3 sequences, about 43% being singletons. The sample consisted of blood. All receptors come from a girl aged 10-17 years with multiple sclerosis.

With regard to this clonotype: A read error may account for a junction end that differs from germline. The chain carries TRBV4-1 and TRBJ2-1; D assignment may be TRBD1 or TRBD2 (5 bases each). CDR1 and CDR2 (germline): MGHRA, YSYEKL. The CDR3 consists of 14 residues. The CDR3 is CACSQEIGAGEQFF. The DNA for the CDR3 is TGCGCCTGCAGCCAAGAGATCGGGGCCGGTGAGCAGTTCTTC.

Here the CDR3 reads CASSLSGQTYGYTF. The CDR3 DNA follows: TGCGCCAGCAGCTTGTCCGGACAGACCTATGGCTACACCTTC. This chain joins TRBV5-1 and TRBJ1-2; maybe TRBD1 (6 bases). The germline CDR1 and CDR2 sequences are SGHRS and YFSETQ. CDR3 length equals 14 residues. Trimming removed 1 base from V and 4 bases from J, with 11 bases in between. Supplemented by reference TRBV5-1 and TRBJ1-2, the full variable domain reads KAGVTQTPRYLIKTRGQQVTLSCSPISGHRSVSWYQQTPGQGLQFLFEYFSETQRNKGNFPGRFSGRQFSNSRSEMNVSTLELGDSALYLCASSLSGQTYGYTFGSGTRLTVV.

The chain links TRBV29-1 to TRBJ1-2, with TRBD1 as a possible D gene (6 bases). The germline V gene has CDR1 SQVTM and CDR2 ANQGSEA. This CDR3 region has 13 residues. Trimming stripped 3 bases from V and 5 bases from J, with 13 bases between. The CDR3 sequence: CSVDGGQDYGYTF. The CDR3 nucleotides read TGCAGCGTTGACGGGGGGCAGGATTATGGCTACACCTTC.

A note on this clonotype: One end of the junction varies from germline; a read error may be responsible. The chain uses TRBV4-1 and TRBJ1-4, with TRBD1 matching 8 bases. Germline V gene data show CDR1 as MGHRA and CDR2 as YSYEKL. The CDR3 covers 15 residues. The CDR3 sequence: CAGSPGQGLNEKLFF. CDR3 nucleotides: TGCGCCGGCAGCCCCGGACAGGGCCTTAATGAAAAACTGTTTTTT.

Ten or more counts support this clonotype. The rearrangement uses TRBV28 and TRBJ2-7, with a weak D call TRBD2 (6 bases). The CDR3 has 16 residues. V gave up 3 bases and J gave up 0 bases, with 15 bases separating them. Germline V gives CDR1 MDHEN, CDR2 SYDVKM. In nucleotides, the CDR3 is TGTGCCAGCAGTTTCGGATTCCGGGACTCCTCCTACGAGCAGTACTTC. Translated, it gives CASSFGFRDSSYEQYF. The full variable domain, with the rest looked up from reference TRBV28 and TRBJ2-7, is DVKVTQSSRYLVKRTGEKVFLECVQDMDHENMFWYRQDPGLGLRLIYFSYDVKMKEKGDIPEGYSVSREKKERFSLILESASTNQTSMYLCASSFGFRDSSYEQYFGPGTRLTVT.

This chain links TRBV12-3 or TRBV12-4 with TRBJ2-3; TRBD1 matches 8 bases. There are 15 residues in the CDR3. J was trimmed by 2 bases and V by 6 bases; bases with no gene match: 7. This CDR3 is CASSLLRGLTDTQYF. The DNA of the CDR3 is TGTGCCAGCAGCCTACTCAGGGGGCTCACAGATACGCAGTATTTT.

This clonotype has a handful of counts. The chain combines TRBV7-2 with TRBJ2-1; maybe TRBD2 (6 bases). Gene TRBJ2-7 matches the end of the DNA better, so the J call may be wrong. The CDR3 is 15 residues long. The V gene's germline CDR1 is SGHTA and CDR2 FQGNSA. The chain's CDR3 is CASSRDGSSYNEQYF. The CDR3 DNA follows: TGTGCCAGCAGCCGGGACGGGAGCTCCTACAATGAGCAGTACTTC.

The chain carries TRBV29-1 and TRBJ2-7, with D possibly TRBD1 on 8 matching bases. CDR3 length: 13 residues. V was clipped by 6 bases and J by 3 bases, with 15 bases between them. Germline CDR1 SQVTM, CDR2 ANQGSEA. CDR3 sequence (DNA): TGCAGCGTCCGGACAGGGAGGGACTACGAGCAGTACTTC. Translating it yields CSVRTGRDYEQYF.

The chain is built from TRBV3-1 and TRBJ1-1; possibly TRBD1 for D (6 bases). V was shortened by 1 base and J by 1 base, with 10 bases between the two germline ends. CDR1 is LGHDT and CDR2 is YNNKEL in the germline V gene (reference sequence). The CDR3 is 15 amino acids. CDR3: CASSQGGARNTEAFF. The DNA for the CDR3 is TGTGCCAGCAGCCAAGGGGGGGCCCGGAACACTGAAGCTTTCTTT.

This clonotype was recorded a few times. The genes are TRBV7-3 and TRBJ2-3, with TRBD1 matching over 7 bases. The CDR3 has 13 residues. V lost 5 bases, J lost 4 bases, and 3 bases stayed unmatched. Germline loops: CDR1 SGHTA, CDR2 FQGTGA. The CDR3 spells CASSRTGADTQYF. The CDR3, as DNA: TGTGCCAGCAGCAGAACAGGGGCAGATACGCAGTATTTT.

This chain links TRBV20-1 with TRBJ2-1, with 8 bases identical to TRBD2. The germline V gene has CDR1 DFQATT and CDR2 SNEGSKA (reference sequence). The J segment lost 4 bases and the V segment lost 3 bases, leaving 11 bases of the junction unmatched. This CDR3 has 16 amino acids. Written as DNA, the CDR3 is TGCAGTGCTAGCCTTCTAGCGGGCGGGCTATACAATGAGCAGTTCTTC. Protein sequence: CSASLLAGGLYNEQFF.

The chain recombines TRBV20-1 with TRBJ2-7; TRBD2 agrees at 7 bases. The CDR3 consists of 15 residues. Per germline, CDR1 DFQATT and CDR2 SNEGSKA (reference sequence). V shed 6 bases, J shed 0 bases, and the junction held 11 bases outside the gene matches. CDR3 coding DNA: TGCAGTGCCCCGTCGAGCGGGATTGGCTCCTACGAGCAGTACTTC. This translates into CSAPSSGIGSYEQYF.

The chain employs TRBV7-8 and TRBJ2-3; 11 bases fit TRBD2. The V gene's germline CDR1 is SGHVS and CDR2 FQNEAQ. CDR3 length: 16 residues. Trimming at V came to 5 bases and at J to 6 bases, leaving 10 bases not matched to a gene. CDR3 sequence (DNA): TGTGCCAGCAGCCACCTTCTAGCGGGAGGTCGGGATACGCAGTATTTT. Translation gives CASSHLLAGGRDTQYF. The full variable domain, with the rest looked up from reference TRBV7-8 and TRBJ2-3, is GAGVSQSPRYKVAKRGQDVALRCDPISGHVSLFWYQQALGQGPEFLTYFQNEAQLDKSGLPSDRFFAERPEGSVSTLKIQRTQQEDSAVYLCASSHLLAGGRDTQYFGPGTRLTVL.

The rearrangement uses TRBV9 and TRBJ1-2, with no clear D. V lost 4 bases and J 3 bases, leaving 25 bases between the germline ends. From germline, CDR1 is SGDLS and CDR2 YYNGEE. The CDR3 consists of 18 residues. CDR3 protein: CASSNSPGRIPMDYGYTF. The CDR3 DNA is TGTGCCAGCAGCAATAGTCCGGGCCGAATCCCCATGGACTATGGCTACACCTTC.

This clonotype was observed a few times. The chain joins TRBV7-3 to TRBJ1-1, with 9 bases lining up with TRBD1. V lost 1 base, J lost 7 bases, and 1 base stayed unmatched. This CDR3 contains 13 residues. CDR1 SGHTA and CDR2 FQGTGA come from the germline V gene. The CDR3 loop reads CASSLMDRGEAFF. CDR3 DNA sequence: TGTGCCAGCAGCTTAATGGACAGGGGTGAAGCTTTCTTT.

This clonotype was counted many times. The chain combines TRBV12-3 or TRBV12-4 with TRBJ2-7, with 10 bases identical to TRBD2. CDR3 length equals 15 residues. Losses at the gene ends were 6 bases for V and 0 bases for J; bases not matched to a gene: 5. The CDR3 reads CASSQRTSGSYEQYF. The CDR3 bases are TGTGCCAGCAGCCAGAGGACTAGCGGCTCCTACGAGCAGTACTTC.

The chain employs TRBV3-1 and TRBJ1-4; a possible D gene is TRBD1 (5 bases). This CDR3 is built from 16 residues. V was cut by 1 base and J by 8 bases, with 17 bases left in between. Germline V gives CDR1 LGHDT, CDR2 YNNKEL (reference sequence). In DNA, the CDR3 is TGTGCCAGCAGCCAAGTAAGGGACCCAGGGATGGAAAAACTGTTTTTT. Protein product: CASSQVRDPGMEKLFF.

The V gene is TRBV4-2, the J gene TRBJ2-7, with 7 nucleotides matching TRBD2. Germline V lookup: CDR1 LGHNA, CDR2 YNFKEQ. The ends lost 5 bases at V and 0 bases at J; junction bases unmatched: 4. The CDR3 has 14 amino acids. CDR3 region: CASSRGLSSYEQYF. The DNA for the CDR3 is TGTGCCAGCAGCAGGGGACTAAGCTCCTACGAGCAGTACTTC.

This clonotype was counted a few times. The rearrangement links TRBV28 to TRBJ1-2; D is uncertain. Between the trimmed V and J ends, which lost 3 bases and 3 bases, there was a span of 11 bases. The CDR3 extends over 14 amino acids. Germline CDR1 is MDHEN and CDR2 is SYDVKM. The CDR3 loop reads CASSLGSGDYGYTF. The CDR3 DNA follows: TGTGCCAGCAGTTTGGGGAGCGGGGACTATGGCTACACCTTC.

This chain's CDR3 is CSVGGRSPDTQYF. The CDR3 coding sequence is TGCAGCGTAGGCGGGAGAAGCCCAGATACGCAGTATTTT. The chain uses TRBV29-1 and TRBJ2-3; TRBD2 agrees at 7 bases. Germline V lookup: CDR1 SQVTM, CDR2 ANQGSEA. The length of the CDR3 is 13 residues. V was clipped by 6 bases and J by 4 bases; unmatched bases: 7.

This clonotype was recorded a few times. The V gene is TRBV12-3 or TRBV12-4, the J gene TRBJ2-1, with D unresolved. This CDR3 is built from 14 residues. Trimming stripped 7 bases from V and 0 bases from J, with 10 bases between. This CDR3 is CASNSRSSYNEQFF. DNA for the CDR3: TGTGCCAGCAATTCTCGGAGCTCCTACAATGAGCAGTTCTTC.

This clonotype showed up just a few times. The V gene is TRBV15, the J gene TRBJ1-2, with a weak D call TRBD1 (5 bases). This CDR3 comprises 14 residues. Germline V gene data show CDR1 as LNHNV and CDR2 as YYDKDF (reference sequence). V dropped 6 bases and J dropped 4 bases, with 15 bases sitting between them. CDR3 DNA sequence: TGTGCCACCAGTCCCGGGAGGGGACCCTATGGCTACACCTTC. Its translation is CATSPGRGPYGYTF.

Points on this clonotype: At one end the junction does not follow the germline gene, possibly because of a read error. The rearrangement links TRBV10-2 to TRBJ1-5, with D maybe TRBD1 (6 bases). CDR1 and CDR2 (germline): WSHSY, SAAADI. CDR3 length: 15 amino acids. The CDR3 nucleotides are TGCGCCAGCAGTGATAGACAGGATAGCAATCAGCCCCCGCATTTT. Protein sequence: CASSDRQDSNQPPHF.

This clonotype was seen a few times. The genes are TRBV30 and TRBJ1-5; D is ambiguous. The CDR3 is 10 residues long. The V gene lost 4 bases and the J gene lost 5 bases, with 3 bases spanning the gap. Germline V gene lookup returns CDR1 GTSNPN and CDR2 SVGIG (reference sequence). CDR3 bases: TGTGCCTGGAAGGATCAGCCCCAGCATTTT. This translates into CAWKDQPQHF. Using reference TRBV30 and TRBJ1-5 for the parts outside the CDR3, the full variable domain is SQTIHQWPATLVQPVGSPLSLECTVEGTSNPNLYWYRQAAGRGLQLLFYSVGIGQISSEVPQNLSASRPQDRQFILSSKKLLLSDSGFYLCAWKDQPQHFGDGTRLSIL.